This T cell receptor beta chain stems from a study of CD8+ T cells in alopecia areata. Germline V lookup: CDR1 MNHEY, CDR2 SMNVEV (reference sequence). This CDR3 region has 13 residues. V gave up 6 bases and J gave up 4 bases, with 13 bases separating them. Following extraction, RNA underwent reverse transcription to cDNA, which served as the sequencing template. Sequencing was performed with immunoSEQ multiplex PCR; in TCRdb, only in-frame clones are kept and a portion is missing. The data show about 120,000 clones, with around 45% seen just once and roughly 10% held by the top ten. Researchers gathered lesional scalp punch biopsies and peripheral blood from patients with alopecia areata.

The sequence was collected from a human donor with alopecia areata. The specimen was NKG2D-low CD8+ T cells sorted from blood. V gene TRBV27 combines with J gene TRBJ2-7; a weak D match, TRBD1 (5 bases). The CDR3 spells CASSLGRVYEQYF. CDR3 nucleotide sequence: TGTGCCAGCAGCCTGGGCAGGGTGTACGAGCAGTACTTC.